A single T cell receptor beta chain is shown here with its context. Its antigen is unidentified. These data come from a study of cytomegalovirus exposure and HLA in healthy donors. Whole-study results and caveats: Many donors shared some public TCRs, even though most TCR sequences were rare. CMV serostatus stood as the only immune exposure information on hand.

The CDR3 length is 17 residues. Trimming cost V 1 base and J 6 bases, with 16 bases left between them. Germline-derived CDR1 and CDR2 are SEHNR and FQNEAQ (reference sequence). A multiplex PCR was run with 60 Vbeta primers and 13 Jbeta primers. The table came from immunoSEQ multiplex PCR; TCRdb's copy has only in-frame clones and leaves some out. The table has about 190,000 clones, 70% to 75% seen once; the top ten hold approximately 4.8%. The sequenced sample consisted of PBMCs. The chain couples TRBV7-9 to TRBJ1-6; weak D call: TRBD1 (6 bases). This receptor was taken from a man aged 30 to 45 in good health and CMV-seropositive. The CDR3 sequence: CASSLVSGHTLNSPLHF. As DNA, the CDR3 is TGTGCCAGCAGCTTAGTCTCGGGACACACACTTAATTCACCCCTCCACTTT.